This T cell receptor beta chain was retrieved from a study of Graves' ophthalmopathy and Graves' hyperthyroidism. Study-level background: At the time of initial diagnosis and before any treatment, peripheral blood was collected.

Participants with hyperthyroidism, aged 18 to 65, were newly diagnosed with under 2 months' duration. Excluded: other autoimmune disease, uncontrolled infection, pregnancy or lactation. This clonotype was counted ten times or more. The CDR3 sequence is 14 residues long. V was shortened by 5 bases and J by 1 base, with 9 bases between the two germline ends. Germline CDR1 is DFQATT and CDR2 is SNEGSKA (reference sequence). Amplification of TCR beta CDR3 regions used RNA transcripts. The library came from an HTBI-primed first-round RT-PCR and a second-round multiplex PCR. A single record per CDR3 protein comes from TCRdb applying MiXCR to the multiplex PCR reads. The sample yields hundreds of thousands of distinct CDR3 sequences, about 20% seen once.

The TCR originated in a woman under 30 with stable Graves' hyperthyroidism. Some clones in this sample may be carry-over from other donors' samples. The sample consisted of peripheral blood. The V gene is TRBV20-1, the J gene TRBJ1-6; D is undetermined. This CDR3 reads CSALDGSYNSPLHF. In DNA, the CDR3 is TGCAGTGCTCTGGACGGATCCTATAATTCACCCCTCCACTTT.